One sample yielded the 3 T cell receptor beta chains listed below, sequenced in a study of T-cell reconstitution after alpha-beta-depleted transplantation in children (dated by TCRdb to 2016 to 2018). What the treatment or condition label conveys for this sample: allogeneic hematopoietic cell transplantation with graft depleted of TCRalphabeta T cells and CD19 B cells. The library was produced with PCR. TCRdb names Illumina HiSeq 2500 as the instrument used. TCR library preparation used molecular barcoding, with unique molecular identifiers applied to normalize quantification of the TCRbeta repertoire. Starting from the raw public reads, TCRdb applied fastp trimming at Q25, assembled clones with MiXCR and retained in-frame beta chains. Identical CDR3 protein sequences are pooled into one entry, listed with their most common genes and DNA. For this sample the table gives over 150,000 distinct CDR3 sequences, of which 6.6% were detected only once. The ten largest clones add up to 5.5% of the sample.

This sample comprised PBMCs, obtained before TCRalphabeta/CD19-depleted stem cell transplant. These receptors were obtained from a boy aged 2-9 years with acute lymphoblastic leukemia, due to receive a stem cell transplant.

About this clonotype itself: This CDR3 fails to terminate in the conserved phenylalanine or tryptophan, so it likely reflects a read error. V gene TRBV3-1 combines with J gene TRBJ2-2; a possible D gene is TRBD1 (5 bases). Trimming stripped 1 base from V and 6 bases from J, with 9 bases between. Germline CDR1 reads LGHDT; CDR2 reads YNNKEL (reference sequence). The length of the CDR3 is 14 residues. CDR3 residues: CASSQVWGSGELFV. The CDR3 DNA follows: TGTGCCAGCAGCCAAGTTTGGGGCTCCGGGGAGCTGTTTGTT.

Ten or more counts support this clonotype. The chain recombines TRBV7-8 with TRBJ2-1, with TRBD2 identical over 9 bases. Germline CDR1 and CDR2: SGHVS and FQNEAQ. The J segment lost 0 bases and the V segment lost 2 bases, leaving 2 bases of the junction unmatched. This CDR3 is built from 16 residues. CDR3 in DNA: TGTGCCAGCAGCTTATCAGCGGGAGGCTCCTACAATGAGCAGTTCTTC. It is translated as CASSLSAGGSYNEQFF. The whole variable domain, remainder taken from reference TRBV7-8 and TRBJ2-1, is GAGVSQSPRYKVAKRGQDVALRCDPISGHVSLFWYQQALGQGPEFLTYFQNEAQLDKSGLPSDRFFAERPEGSVSTLKIQRTQQEDSAVYLCASSLSAGGSYNEQFFGPGTRLTVL.

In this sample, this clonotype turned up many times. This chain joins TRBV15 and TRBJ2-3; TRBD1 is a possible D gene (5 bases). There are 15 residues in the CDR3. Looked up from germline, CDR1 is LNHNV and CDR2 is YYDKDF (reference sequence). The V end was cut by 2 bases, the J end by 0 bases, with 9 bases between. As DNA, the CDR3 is TGTGCCACCAGCAGACCGACAGAAAGCACAGATACGCAGTATTTT. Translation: CATSRPTESTDTQYF. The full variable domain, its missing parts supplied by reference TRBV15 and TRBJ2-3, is DAMVIQNPRYQVTQFGKPVTLSCSQTLNHNVMYWYQQKSSQAPKLLFHYYDKDFNNEADTPDNFQSRRPNTSFCFLDIRSPGLGDTAMYLCATSRPTESTDTQYFGPGTRLTVL.